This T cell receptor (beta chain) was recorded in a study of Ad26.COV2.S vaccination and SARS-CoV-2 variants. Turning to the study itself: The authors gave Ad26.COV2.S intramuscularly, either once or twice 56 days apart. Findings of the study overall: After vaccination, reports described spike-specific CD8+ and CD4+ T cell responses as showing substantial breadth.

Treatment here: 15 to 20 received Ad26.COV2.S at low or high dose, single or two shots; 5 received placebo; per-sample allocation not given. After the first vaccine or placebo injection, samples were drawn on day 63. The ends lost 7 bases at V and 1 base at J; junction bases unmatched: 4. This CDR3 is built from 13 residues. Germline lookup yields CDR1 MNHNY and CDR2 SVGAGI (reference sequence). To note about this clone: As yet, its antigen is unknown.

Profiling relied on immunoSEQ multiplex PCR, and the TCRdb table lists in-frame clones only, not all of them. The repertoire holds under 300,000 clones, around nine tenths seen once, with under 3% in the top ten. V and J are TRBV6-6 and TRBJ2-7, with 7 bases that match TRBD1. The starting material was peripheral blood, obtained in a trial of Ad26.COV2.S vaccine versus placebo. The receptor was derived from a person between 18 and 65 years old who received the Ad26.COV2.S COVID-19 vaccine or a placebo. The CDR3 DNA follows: TGTGCCAGCACCCGGACAGGTTCCTACGAGCAGTACTTC. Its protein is CASTRTGSYEQYF.